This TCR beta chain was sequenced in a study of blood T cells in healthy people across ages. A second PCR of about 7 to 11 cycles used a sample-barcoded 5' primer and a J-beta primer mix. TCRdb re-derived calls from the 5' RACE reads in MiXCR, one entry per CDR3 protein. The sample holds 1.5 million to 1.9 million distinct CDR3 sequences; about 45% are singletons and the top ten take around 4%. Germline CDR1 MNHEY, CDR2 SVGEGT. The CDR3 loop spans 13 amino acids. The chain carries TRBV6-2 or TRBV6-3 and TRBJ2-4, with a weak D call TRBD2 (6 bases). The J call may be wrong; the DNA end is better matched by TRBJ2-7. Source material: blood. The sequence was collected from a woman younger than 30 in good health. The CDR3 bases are TGTGCCAGCAGTTGGGGGAGGCTGTACGAGCAGTACTTC. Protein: CASSWGRLYEQYF.